The rows below give T cell receptor beta chains drawn from one sample of a study of blood T cell repertoires in COVID-19. Produced via immunoSEQ multiplex PCR; TCRdb's table is partial and in-frame only. The data show over 200,000 clones, nearly 90% seen once. The sample comprised PBMCs or T cells enriched from blood (not recorded which). The receptors were gathered from a woman in her twenties or thirties with acute COVID-19. Both conserved end residues are part of each CDR3. The D gene is left open where the match is weak. Part of the rows lack a size; the others show once, few, many or a class for expanded clones.

J | V | D | size | DNA | CDR3
TRBJ1-5 | TRBV10-1 | . | few | TGCGCCAGCTCACAGGGATACAATCAGCCCCAGCATTTT | CASSQGYNQPQHF
TRBJ2-2 | TRBV19 | . | . | TGTGCCAGTAGTACGCAGGGTCACGGGGAGCTGTTTTTT | CASSTQGHGELFF
TRBJ2-5 | TRBV18 | . | . | TGTGCCAGCTCACCACCAGGAAGCGGACAGACCCAGTACTTC | CASSPPGSGQTQYF
TRBJ1-4 | TRBV18 | . | . | TGTGCCACCGCCCAGGGCGCAACTAATGAAAAACTGTTTTTT | CATAQGATNEKLFF
TRBJ2-3 | TRBV19 | TRBD1 | . | TGTGCCAGTAAGTCCTCCGGGACAGGGGGCTCGGATACGCAGTATTTT | CASKSSGTGGSDTQYF
TRBJ2-7 | TRBV19 | . | once | TGTGCCAGTAGTATTGGGCGAACGACCTACGAGCAGTACTTC | CASSIGRTTYEQYF
TRBJ1-4 | TRBV24-1 | . | . | TGTGCCACCAGTGCAAGCCCTAATGAAAAACTGTTTTTT | CATSASPNEKLFF
TRBJ1-5 | TRBV6-5 | . | . | TGTGCCAGCACCAGGGATCAGCCCCAGCATTTT | CASTRDQPQHF
TRBJ2-7 | TRBV7-2 | TRBD2 | . | TGTGCCAGCAGCTTTCGGACTAGCGGGGCCTACGAGCAGTACTTC | CASSFRTSGAYEQYF
TRBJ1-3 | TRBV30 | . | . | TGTGCCTGGAGTGTAGTCAGAGGTGGAAACACCATATATTTT | CAWSVVRGGNTIYF
TRBJ2-7 | TRBV10-3 | . | . | TGTGCCATCAGTGAGCAAGCCGACGAGCAGTACTTC | CAISEQADEQYF
TRBJ1-1 | TRBV4-1 | . | once | TGCGCCAGCAGCCAAGAGTCGGTAGTCAACACTGAAGCTTTCTTT | CASSQESVVNTEAFF
TRBJ1-4 | TRBV5-6 | TRBD1 | . | TGTGCCAGCAGCATACAGGGGGCGGGTGAAAAACTGTTTTTT | CASSIQGAGEKLFF
TRBJ2-3 | TRBV27 | . | . | TGTGCCAGCAGTTTATCTCGCTCACAGGAAACGCAGTATTTT | CASSLSRSQETQYF
TRBJ1-4 | TRBV25-1 | . | few | TGTGCCAGCAGTACCCGGGGGTGGGAAAAACTGTTTTTT | CASSTRGWEKLFF
TRBJ1-6 | TRBV6-5 | . | . | TGTGCCACCACCCGGGGAATTAATTCACCCCTCCACTTT | CATTRGINSPLHF
TRBJ2-2 | TRBV11-2 | TRBD1 | once | TGTGCCAGCAGCTTACAGGGGGCAGACACCGGGGAGCTGTTTTTT | CASSLQGADTGELFF
TRBJ2-7 | TRBV28 | TRBD2 | once | TGTGCCAGCAGTTCGCTAGCGGGGGACCCCTACGAGCAGTACTTC | CASSSLAGDPYEQYF
TRBJ2-7 | TRBV5-1 | . | once | TGCGCCAGCAGCTTGGACGGGTTCCTAAATTCCTACGAGCAGTACTTC | CASSLDGFLNSYEQYF
TRBJ1-6 | TRBV9 | . | few | TGTGCCAGCAGCCCCCACAGGGAAGGGTCACCCCTCCACTTT | CASSPHREGSPLHF
TRBJ2-7 | TRBV5-1 | . | . | TGCGCCAGCGGGGACGGACAGCTTATATCCTACGAGCAGTACTTC | CASGDGQLISYEQYF
TRBJ2-5 | TRBV10-3 | TRBD1 | . | TGTGCCATCAGATCCGACAGGGGGATTGAGACCCAGTACTTC | CAIRSDRGIETQYF
TRBJ2-1 | TRBV3-1/TRBV3-2 | TRBD2 | . | TGTGCCAGCAGCCTTGTACGGCTAGCGGGGCCTAATGAGCAGTTCTTC | CASSLVRLAGPNEQFF
TRBJ2-7 | TRBV7-2 | . | . | TGTGCCAGCAGCCAATCGACAGTCTCCTACGAGCAGTACTTC | CASSQSTVSYEQYF
TRBJ2-5 | TRBV6-1 | TRBD2 | few | TGTGCCAGCAGTGCCCGTTCTTTGGGCGGGGGTGAAGAAGAGACCCAGTACTTC | CASSARSLGGGEEETQYF
TRBJ2-1 | TRBV28 | . | . | TGTGCCAGCACCACGAGGGGGAGCTCCTACAATGAGCAGTTCTTC | CASTTRGSSYNEQFF
TRBJ2-7 | TRBV18 | . | . | TGTGCCAGCTCACCTAACGGGAACTACGAGCAGTACTTC | CASSPNGNYEQYF
TRBJ1-4 | TRBV7-2 | TRBD1 | . | TGTGCCAGCAGCTTAGAGACAGGGGATGAAAAACTGTTTTTT | CASSLETGDEKLFF
TRBJ1-3 | TRBV18 | . | . | TGTGCCAGCTCCCCCGGCAGGCAGAGCTCTGGAAACACCATATATTTT | CASSPGRQSSGNTIYF
TRBJ1-4 | TRBV3-1/TRBV3-2 | . | . | TGTGCCAGCAGCCCCTGGGAGGCAACTAATGAAAAACTGTTTTTT | CASSPWEATNEKLFF
TRBJ1-4 | TRBV27 | . | . | TGTGCCAGCAGTTTATCTAGCAGGGGCTTTAATGAAAAACTGTTTTTT | CASSLSSRGFNEKLFF
TRBJ2-3 | TRBV7-6 | . | once | TGTGCCAGCAGCTCCAGGACCGCTGGGGGCATGGATACGCAGTATTTT | CASSSRTAGGMDTQYF
TRBJ1-4 | TRBV2 | . | . | TGTGCCAGCAGTGAAGACAGGGTTCCTAATGAAAAACTGTTTTTT | CASSEDRVPNEKLFF
TRBJ1-5 | TRBV2 | . | . | TGTGCCAGCAGTGGGCCAGAACAAAATCAGCCCCAGCATTTT | CASSGPEQNQPQHF
TRBJ2-7 | TRBV6-2/TRBV6-3 | . | . | TGTGCCAGCAGTTCCCCCCTCAGGGAGGGGGCCTACGAGCAGTACTTC | CASSSPLREGAYEQYF
TRBJ1-2 | TRBV5-1 | . | . | TGCGCCAGCAGCTTGTCAAGAGACTATGGCTACACCTTC | CASSLSRDYGYTF
TRBJ2-7 | TRBV29-1 | TRBD1 | . | TGCAGCGTGAGGACAGGGGCCGAGCAGTACTTC | CSVRTGAEQYF
TRBJ2-6 | TRBV7-6 | TRBD1 | . | TGTGCCAGCGCGATGGGACAGGCGTTCTCTGGGGCCAACGTCCTGACTTTC | CASAMGQAFSGANVLTF
TRBJ1-1 | TRBV30 | . | . | TGTGCCTGGACCCGACACCCGGACACTGAAGCTTTCTTT | CAWTRHPDTEAFF
TRBJ1-1 | TRBV4-1 | TRBD1 | . | TGCGCCAGCAGCCAACAGGGGGCGAGGATGAACACTGAAGCTTTCTTT | CASSQQGARMNTEAFF
TRBJ2-5 | TRBV4-3 | TRBD2 | . | TGCGCCAGCAGCCAAGATCCACCGGGACTAGCCGAAGAGACCCAGTACTTC | CASSQDPPGLAEETQYF
TRBJ2-7 | TRBV27 | . | . | TGTGCCAGCAGTTCCTTGGTGTCGGGAGCCTACGAGCAGTACTTC | CASSSLVSGAYEQYF
TRBJ2-1 | TRBV5-5 | . | . | TGTGCCAGCAGCTCCTCCACCCTAGATGTGTCGGACAATGAGCAGTTCTTC | CASSSSTLDVSDNEQFF
TRBJ1-5 | TRBV2 | . | . | TGTGCCAGCAGTGATCAGGGCCAGCCCCAGCATTTT | CASSDQGQPQHF
TRBJ1-6 | TRBV7-9 | . | . | TGTGCCAGCAGCCGGACAGTTTCACCCCTCCACTTT | CASSRTVSPLHF
TRBJ1-2 | TRBV4-1 | TRBD1 | . | TGCGCCAGCAGCCCGACAGGGGCGGGTGGCTACACCTTC | CASSPTGAGGYTF
TRBJ1-1 | TRBV10-3 | . | . | TGTGCCATCAGTGAGTCGACGAGTTCCCGGGGTGAAGCTTTCTTT | CAISESTSSRGEAFF
TRBJ2-5 | TRBV30 | . | . | TGTGCCTGGAGTGAGGGGTGGGGGCGCAAAGAGACCCAGTACTTC | CAWSEGWGRKETQYF
TRBJ1-1 | TRBV2 | . | . | TGTGCCAGCAGAAGACAGGCCACCGGCACTGAAGCTTTCTTT | CASRRQATGTEAFF
TRBJ1-2 | TRBV5-8 | TRBD1 | . | TGTGCCAGCAGCGAAATACGACAGGGAACCTATGGCTACACCTTC | CASSEIRQGTYGYTF